The 19 T cell receptor beta chains below were found in one sample sequenced in a study of T cells in Graves' hyperthyroidism and ophthalmopathy. Amplified TCR beta CDR3 regions derived from RNA transcripts. First-round RT-PCR targeting the TCR CDR3 was performed with the HTBI primer set. TCRdb independently ran MiXCR on the multiplex PCR reads; one entry per CDR3 protein. The table lists 40,000 to 65,000 distinct CDR3 sequences, roughly 50% of them singletons. Sequencing used blood. The receptors shown here come from a woman in her fifties or sixties with Graves' ophthalmopathy.

J is TRBJ2-3 and V is TRBV7-6, with D unclear. CDR3 length equals 16 residues. The germline V gene encodes CDR1 SGHVS and CDR2 FNYEAQ. Trimming stripped 1 base from V and 6 bases from J, with 17 bases between. The CDR3 DNA reads TGTGCCAGCAGCTTAGACCTGACGGGTAATAGGGATACGCAGTATTTT. Translating gives CASSLDLTGNRDTQYF. Using reference TRBV7-6 and TRBJ2-3 for the parts outside the CDR3, the full variable domain is GAGVSQSPRYKVTKRGQDVALRCDPISGHVSLYWYRQALGQGPEFLTYFNYEAQQDKSGLPNDRFSAERPEGSISTLTIQRTEQRDSAMYRCASSLDLTGNRDTQYFGPGTRLTVL.

This clonotype was seen ten or more times. CDR3 bases: TGCAGTGCTAGAGGTCATGGGACTAGCGGGGTAGGGAAAGAGACCCAGTACTTC. Translated, it gives CSARGHGTSGVGKETQYF. The chain links TRBV20-1 to TRBJ2-5; TRBD2 aligns across 13 bases. The CDR3 totals 18 residues. With V trimmed by 1 base and J by 3 bases, 11 bases remained unmatched. The germline V gene encodes CDR1 DFQATT and CDR2 SNEGSKA (reference sequence).

In this sample, this clonotype turned up many times. The CDR3 sequence: CASSLDGRRTQYF. CDR3 sequence (DNA): TGTGCCAGCAGCTTGGACGGTAGAAGGACCCAGTACTTC. This sequence joins TRBV5-5 and TRBJ2-5; unclear D gene. The CDR3 is 13 amino acids. Per the germline V gene, CDR1 is SGHKS and CDR2 is YYEKEE (reference sequence). V lost 0 bases, J lost 7 bases, and 10 bases lay in between.

This clonotype has ten or more counts. The CDR3 spells CASSVGVGRGGGELFF. CDR3 sequence (DNA): TGTGCCAGCAGCGTTGGTGTCGGGAGAGGCGGCGGGGAGCTGTTTTTT. The rearrangement joins TRBV9 to TRBJ2-2; perhaps TRBD2 as D (6 bases). Germline V gives CDR1 SGDLS, CDR2 YYNGEE. V lost 2 bases, J lost 7 bases, and 18 bases lay in between. There are 16 residues in the CDR3.

This clonotype appeared many times. The rearrangement links TRBV19 to TRBJ1-5, with D tentatively TRBD1 (6 bases). Germline V lookup: CDR1 LNHDA, CDR2 SQIVND (reference sequence). The CDR3 is made up of 12 amino acids. The V gene lost 9 bases and the J gene lost 7 bases, with 13 bases spanning the gap. This CDR3 reads CARTKQGQPQHF. Written as DNA, the CDR3 is TGTGCCAGGACAAAACAGGGCCAGCCCCAGCATTTT.

This clonotype was seen many times. This rearrangement joins TRBV7-3 to TRBJ2-3, with D possibly being TRBD2 (6 bases). V was trimmed by 4 bases and J by 2 bases, leaving 10 bases between them. CDR1 and CDR2 (germline): SGHTA, FQGTGA. The length of the CDR3 is 14 residues. The CDR3 nucleotides are TGTGCCAGCAGCTCGGGACTTATCACAGATACGCAGTATTTT. Amino acids: CASSSGLITDTQYF.

By sample fraction, this clonotype is medium-sized. V and J are TRBV7-8 and TRBJ2-7; D gene unclear. Germline V gene data show CDR1 as SGHVS and CDR2 as FQNEAQ. The CDR3 length is 12 residues. The V end was cut by 3 bases, the J end by 6 bases, with 9 bases between. The CDR3 is CASSFRTFEQYF. The CDR3 DNA reads as TGTGCCAGCAGCTTTCGGACCTTCGAGCAGTACTTC.

The chain combines TRBV6-6 with TRBJ2-5, with D possibly called TRBD1 or TRBD2 (5 bases each). Germline values: CDR1 MNHNY, CDR2 SVGAGI (reference sequence). The CDR3 sequence is 15 residues long. Between the trimmed V and J ends, which lost 4 bases and 5 bases, there was a span of 17 bases. CDR3 sequence (DNA): TGTGCCAGCAGTTCCAGGGACCGGGGCGGGGAGACCCAGTACTTC. Translating it yields CASSSRDRGGETQYF.

At least ten counts were recorded for this clonotype. The chain recombines TRBV20-1 with TRBJ1-1, with D unresolved. The CDR3 runs 13 residues. Trimming pared 5 bases from V and 7 bases from J, leaving 17 bases between. CDR1 DFQATT and CDR2 SNEGSKA come from the germline V gene (reference sequence). The CDR3 DNA follows: TGCAGTGCTGGAGCCGCGACATACGATGAAGCTTTCTTT. This encodes CSAGAATYDEAFF.

The table lists this clonotype with many counts. The rearrangement links TRBV12-5 to TRBJ2-6; D is uncertain. Trimming left V 3 bases short and J 1 base short, with 1 base between. Germline loops: CDR1 LGHNT, CDR2 FRNRAP. The CDR3 has 13 amino acids. CDR3 in DNA: TGTGCTAGTGGTTTATCTGGGGCCAACGTCCTGACTTTC. It yields the protein CASGLSGANVLTF.

With regard to this clonotype: Relative to the germline gene, one junction end is altered; a read error may explain this. The CDR3 DNA is TGTGCCAGTAGTATCCCGCTACCAGGAACTGAGCAGCTCTTC. This gives the protein CASSIPLPGTEQLF. The chain combines TRBV19 with TRBJ2-1; the D is unclear. The CDR3 sequence is 14 residues long. Germline V gene sequence: CDR1 LNHDA, CDR2 SQIVND (reference sequence).

About this clonotype itself: At one end the junction does not follow the germline gene, possibly because of a read error. The chain employs TRBV9 and TRBJ2-7; the match to TRBD1 covers 7 bases. This CDR3 contains 14 residues. The germline V gene has CDR1 SGDLS and CDR2 YYNGEE. The CDR3 sequence: CGSSAWDSTSEQYF. The CDR3 DNA sequence: TGTGGCAGCAGCGCCTGGGACAGTACTAGCGAGCAGTACTTC.

This clonotype has a single count. A junction boundary mismatches the germline segment, possibly from a read error. The J gene is TRBJ1-1, the V gene TRBV9; 9 nucleotides align to TRBD1. Germline V CDR1 and CDR2: SGDLS, YYNGEE. The CDR3 has 15 residues. The DNA of the CDR3 is TGTGCCAACAGCCCGAGAGGGACAGGGTGCACTGAAGCTTTCTTT. Protein: CANSPRGTGCTEAFF.

This clonotype was seen at least ten times. One end of the junction is discordant with germline, which a read error may explain. This chain uses TRBV7-7 with TRBJ2-2; 10 bases agree with TRBD2. From germline, CDR1 is SSHAT and CDR2 FNYEAQ (reference sequence). CDR3 length equals 19 residues. The CDR3 DNA reads TGTGCTAGCAGCCCAGAGAGCGGGGGGGGTTACGCGAACACCGGGGAGCTGTTTTTT. This gives the protein CASSPESGGGYANTGELFF.

On this clonotype itself: An end of the junction differs from the germline gene, which may be a read error. This chain joins TRBV7-9 and TRBJ2-2; TRBD1 aligns across 10 bases. CDR1 and CDR2 (germline): SEHNR, FQNEAQ (reference sequence). The CDR3 loop spans 15 amino acids. CDR3 DNA sequence: TGCGCCAGCAGTCCATGGGACAGGGGAAACGGGGAGCTGTTTTTT. As protein: CASSPWDRGNGELFF. The full variable domain, rest sourced from reference TRBV7-9 and TRBJ2-2, is DTGVSQNPRHKITKRGQNVTFRCDPISEHNRLYWYRQTLGQGPEFLTYFQNEAQLEKSRLLSDRFSAERPKGSFSTLEIQRTEQGDSAMYLCASSPWDRGNGELFFGEGSRLTVL.

CDR3 bases: TGTGCCAGCAGTGCAAAAAGGGACAGATACTATGGCTACACCTTC. Translated, it gives CASSAKRDRYYGYTF. The V and J genes are TRBV25-1 and TRBJ1-2; 7 bases map to TRBD1. V shed 4 bases, J shed 3 bases, and the junction held 8 bases outside the gene matches. Germline lookup yields CDR1 MGHDK and CDR2 SYGVNS. This CDR3 is built from 15 residues.

This chain links TRBV7-2 with TRBJ2-3; 8 nucleotides line up with TRBD1. V was clipped by 4 bases and J by 11 bases; unmatched bases: 11. The CDR3 loop spans 14 amino acids. The germline V gene has CDR1 SGHTA and CDR2 FQGNSA. For the CDR3, the DNA is TGTGCCAGCAGCTCGCCGGGACAGGACAATGAGCAGTATTTT. The encoded protein is CASSSPGQDNEQYF.

This clonotype was seen once. This chain uses TRBV20-1 with TRBJ2-1, with 15 positions matching TRBD2. V dropped 6 bases and J dropped 10; count of bases not matched to a gene: 1. CDR1 is DFQATT and CDR2 is SNEGSKA in the germline V gene (reference sequence). The CDR3 consists of 12 residues. CDR3 sequence: CSAGTSGREQFF. DNA for the CDR3: TGCAGTGCAGGGACTAGCGGGAGGGAGCAGTTCTTC.

This clonotype was seen ten or more times. The chain carries TRBV24-1 and TRBJ2-2; tentatively, D is TRBD2 (6 bases). In germline, CDR1 is KGHDR, CDR2 SFDVKD. V gave up 10 bases and J gave up 2 bases, with 16 bases separating them. This CDR3 spans 15 amino acids. CDR3 sequence: CATLSSGTNTGELFF. As DNA, the CDR3 is TGTGCCACTCTCTCCTCCGGGACTAACACCGGGGAGCTGTTTTTT.